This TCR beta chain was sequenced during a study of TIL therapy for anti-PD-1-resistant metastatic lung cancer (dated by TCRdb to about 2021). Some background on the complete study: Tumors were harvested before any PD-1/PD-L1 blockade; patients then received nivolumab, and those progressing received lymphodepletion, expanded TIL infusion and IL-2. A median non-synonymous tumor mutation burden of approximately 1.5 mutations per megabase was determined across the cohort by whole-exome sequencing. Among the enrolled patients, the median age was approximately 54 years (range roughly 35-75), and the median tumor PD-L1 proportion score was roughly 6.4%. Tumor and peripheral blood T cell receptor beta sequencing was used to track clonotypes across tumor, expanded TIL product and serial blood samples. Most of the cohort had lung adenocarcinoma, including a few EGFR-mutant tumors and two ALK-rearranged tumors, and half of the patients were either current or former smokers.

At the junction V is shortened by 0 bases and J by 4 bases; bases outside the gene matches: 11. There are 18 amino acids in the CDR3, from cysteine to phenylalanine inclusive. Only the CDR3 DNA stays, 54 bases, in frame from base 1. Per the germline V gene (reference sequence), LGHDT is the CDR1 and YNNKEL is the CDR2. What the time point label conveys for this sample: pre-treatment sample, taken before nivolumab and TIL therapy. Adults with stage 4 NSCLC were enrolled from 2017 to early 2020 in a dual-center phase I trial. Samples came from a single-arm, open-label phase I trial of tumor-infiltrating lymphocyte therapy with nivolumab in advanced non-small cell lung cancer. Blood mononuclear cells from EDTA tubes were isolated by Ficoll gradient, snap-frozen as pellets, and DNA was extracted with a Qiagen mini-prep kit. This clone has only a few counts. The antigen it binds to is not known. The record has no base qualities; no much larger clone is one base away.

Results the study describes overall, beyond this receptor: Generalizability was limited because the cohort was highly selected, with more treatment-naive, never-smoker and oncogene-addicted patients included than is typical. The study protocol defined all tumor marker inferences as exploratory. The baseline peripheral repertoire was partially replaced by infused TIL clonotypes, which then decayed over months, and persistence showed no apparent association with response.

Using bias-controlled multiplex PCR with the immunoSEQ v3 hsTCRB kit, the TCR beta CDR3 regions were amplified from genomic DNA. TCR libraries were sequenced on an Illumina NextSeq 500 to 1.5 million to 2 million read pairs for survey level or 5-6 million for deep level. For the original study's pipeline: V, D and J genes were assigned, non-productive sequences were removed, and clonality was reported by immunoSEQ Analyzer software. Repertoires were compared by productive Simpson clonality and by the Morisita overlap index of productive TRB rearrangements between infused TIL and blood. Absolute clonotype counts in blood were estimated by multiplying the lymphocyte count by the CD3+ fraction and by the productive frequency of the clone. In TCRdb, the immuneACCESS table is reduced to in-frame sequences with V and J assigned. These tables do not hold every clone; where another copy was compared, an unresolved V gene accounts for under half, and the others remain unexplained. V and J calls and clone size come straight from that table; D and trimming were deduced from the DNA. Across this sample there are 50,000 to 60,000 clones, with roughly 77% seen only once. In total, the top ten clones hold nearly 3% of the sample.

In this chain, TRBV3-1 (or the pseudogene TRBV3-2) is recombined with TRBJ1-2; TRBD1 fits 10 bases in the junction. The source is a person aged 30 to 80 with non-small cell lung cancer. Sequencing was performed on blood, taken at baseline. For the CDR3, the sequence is CASSQDWDRGLSTYGYTF. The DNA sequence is TGTGCCAGCAGCCAAGATTGGGACAGGGGCTTAAGTACCTATGGCTACACCTTC.